This TCR beta chain was identified in a study of blood T cell repertoires in COVID-19. Study overall: Samples taken during acute and convalescent COVID-19 were collected in the United States, Italy and Spain. PBMCs, B-cell-depleted T cells, or T cells provided the cDNA or gDNA that made up the material.

Original analysis: Amplifying reference gene primers gave estimates of nucleated cell counts. Sequencing used immunoSEQ multiplex PCR; TCRdb keeps in-frame clones, though not all of them. V, J and clone size are taken as reported in that table, and D and trimming were inferred from the DNA itself. The sample includes tens of thousands of clones, about 87% of them seen just once. This CDR3 region has 15 residues. In germline, CDR1 is ENHRY, CDR2 SYGVKD. V was trimmed by 3 bases and J by 0 bases, leaving 10 bases between them. Material: peripheral blood. The receptor comes from a human donor with active COVID-19. The donor label of this sample is uncertain. The rearrangement uses TRBV10-3 and TRBJ2-3; possibly TRBD1 for D (5 bases). DNA of the CDR3: TGTGCCATCAGTGACAGGGTAGGGAGCACAGATACGCAGTATTTT. Protein product: CAISDRVGSTDTQYF.